This T cell receptor (beta chain) was sequenced in a study of blood T cell repertoires in COVID-19. The V and J ends lost 5 bases and 8 bases, in that order; junction bases with no gene match: 13. This CDR3 is built from 17 residues. The germline CDR1 and CDR2 sequences are LNHDA and SQIVND (reference sequence). Assay: immunoSEQ multiplex PCR; the TCRdb copy retains only in-frame clones and omits some. Found here are over 130,000 clones, approximately 80% of them singletons; the top ten hold more than 3.5%. The source of this sequence is a woman of 80 years or more with active or convalescent COVID-19. Sequenced material: peripheral blood. The V gene is TRBV19, the J gene TRBJ2-1; 12 positions match TRBD2. CDR3 loop: CASSFLAGGHLGDEQFF. In DNA form, the CDR3 reads TGTGCCAGTAGTTTTCTAGCGGGGGGGCACTTAGGGGATGAGCAGTTCTTC.